The 28 T cell receptor beta chains below come from one sample, sequenced in a study of CD8 T cells in Susac syndrome. Reverse transcription of roughly 0.5 to 1 ug RNA was carried out with random hexamers. From the immunoSEQ multiplex PCR reads, TCRdb called clonotypes with MiXCR, one entry per CDR3 protein. This sample has approximately 150,000 distinct CDR3 sequences, with approximately 94% found just once. Source material: CD4+ T cells from PBMCs. These receptors all come from a human donor with Susac syndrome.

The chain couples TRBV5-1 to TRBJ2-1; no clear D. The germline CDR1 and CDR2 sequences are SGHRS and YFSETQ. The CDR3 length is 14 residues. Trimming took 7 bases from V and 8 from J, leaving 19 bases between them. This CDR3 is CASPMVVPRDEQFF. CDR3 DNA: TGCGCCAGCCCGATGGTGGTACCCCGGGATGAGCAGTTCTTC.

V gene TRBV29-1 combines with J gene TRBJ2-3; 9 positions agree with TRBD1. Unmatched junction bases numbered 8, after V lost 4 bases and J lost 0 bases. Germline V CDR1 and CDR2: SQVTM, ANQGSEA. The CDR3 has 16 amino acids. The CDR3 loop reads CSVVTGQGSSTDTQYF. The CDR3 nucleotides read TGCAGCGTTGTGACCGGACAGGGGTCTAGCACAGATACGCAGTATTTT.

The rearrangement uses TRBV29-1 and TRBJ1-1, with 11 nucleotides matching TRBD1. The V and J ends lost 3 bases and 11 bases, in that order; junction bases with no gene match: 5. Germline V gene lookup returns CDR1 SQVTM and CDR2 ANQGSEA. This CDR3 region has 12 residues. CDR3 sequence (DNA): TGCAGCGTTGATGGACAGGGGGCAGATGCTTTCTTT. This codes for CSVDGQGADAFF. The variable domain in full, with the rest retrieved from reference TRBV29-1 and TRBJ1-1, is SAVISQKPSRDICQRGTSLTIQCQVDSQVTMMFWYRQQPGQSLTLIATANQGSEATYESGFVIDKFPISRPNLTFSTLTVSNMSPEDSSIYLCSVDGQGADAFFGQGTRLTVV.

The chain couples TRBV7-9 to TRBJ1-1, with TRBD1 identical over 9 bases. V gave up 5 bases and J gave up 6 bases; unmatched junction bases: 4. This CDR3 region has 13 residues. Germline assignment: CDR1 SEHNR and CDR2 FQNEAQ (reference sequence). The CDR3 sequence: CASSTGGPAEAFF. CDR3 sequence (DNA): TGTGCCAGCAGCACAGGGGGCCCGGCTGAAGCTTTCTTT. Together with reference TRBV7-9 and TRBJ1-1, the CDR3 gives the full variable domain: DTGVSQNPRHKITKRGQNVTFRCDPISEHNRLYWYRQTLGQGPEFLTYFQNEAQLEKSRLLSDRFSAERPKGSFSTLEIQRTEQGDSAMYLCASSTGGPAEAFFGQGTRLTVV.

This clonotype was detected a few times. The chain couples TRBV29-1 to TRBJ2-5; 9 positions match TRBD2. The CDR3 length is 12 residues. CDR1 is SQVTM and CDR2 is ANQGSEA in the germline V gene. The V and J ends lost 6 bases and 7 bases, in that order; junction bases with no gene match: 6. In DNA form, the CDR3 reads TGCAGCGTGGCGGGCGGGAGGGGGACCCAGTACTTC. As protein: CSVAGGRGTQYF.

The CDR3 loop reads CASSEEGRRPLYGYTF. CDR3 DNA sequence: TGTGCCAGCAGTGAAGAAGGCAGGCGACCCCTCTATGGCTACACCTTC. The rearrangement links TRBV2 to TRBJ1-2; no reliable D call. CDR1 SNHLY and CDR2 FYNNEI come from the germline V gene. This CDR3 is 16 amino acids long. The germline V and J ends were trimmed by 1 base and 4 bases, with 16 bases remaining between them.

The J gene is TRBJ1-1, the V gene TRBV20-1; D remains ambiguous. The CDR3 is 13 residues long. With 4 bases removed from V and 7 bases from J, the gap between germline ends came to 16 bases. Germline V gene data show CDR1 as DFQATT and CDR2 as SNEGSKA (reference sequence). CDR3 loop: CSAKWQPGIEAFF. The CDR3 nucleotides read TGCAGTGCTAAGTGGCAACCGGGGATTGAAGCTTTCTTT.

The chain links TRBV29-1 to TRBJ1-2; D might be TRBD1 (5 bases). This CDR3 has 12 residues. Trimming stripped 3 bases from V and 4 bases from J, with 9 bases between. Germline lookup yields CDR1 SQVTM and CDR2 ANQGSEA. The CDR3 protein is CSVEKGSYGYTF. For the CDR3, the DNA is TGCAGCGTTGAGAAGGGGAGCTATGGCTACACCTTC.

The chain has TRBV5-4 and TRBJ1-2, with 7 bases aligning to TRBD1. V lost 1 base to trimming and J lost 7 bases; unmatched junction nucleotides: 4. Germline V CDR1 and CDR2: SGHNT, YYREEE (reference sequence). The CDR3 length is 13 residues. CDR3 sequence reads: CASSLTGVGGYTF. As DNA, the CDR3 is TGTGCCAGCAGCTTGACAGGGGTTGGTGGCTACACCTTC.

The CDR3 DNA sequence: TGTGCCAGCAGCCCTGGGACTAGCGGGATAAACACCGGGGAGCTGTTTTTT. Translating it yields CASSPGTSGINTGELFF. The V gene is TRBV4-2, the J gene TRBJ2-2, with 13 bases lining up with TRBD2. CDR1 is LGHNA, CDR2 YNFKEQ, per germline. Unmatched junction bases numbered 4, after V lost 4 bases and J lost 2 bases. The CDR3 extends over 17 amino acids.

The V call is TRBV29-1, the J call TRBJ2-3; D not resolved. Trimming stripped 5 bases from V and 6 bases from J, with 15 bases between. CDR1 is SQVTM and CDR2 is ANQGSEA in the germline V gene. There are 13 residues in the CDR3. The CDR3 sequence: CSVRWSGSDTQYF. CDR3 nucleotide sequence: TGCAGCGTTCGGTGGTCCGGCTCGGATACGCAGTATTTT.

The V gene is TRBV3-1, the J gene TRBJ2-1, with D possibly TRBD2 on 5 matching bases. In germline, CDR1 is LGHDT, CDR2 YNNKEL (reference sequence). This CDR3 is 15 amino acids long. V was shortened by 5 bases and J by 2 bases, with 13 bases between the two germline ends. The CDR3 is CASSRDYFTYNEQFF. The CDR3, as DNA: TGTGCCAGCAGCAGAGACTACTTCACCTACAATGAGCAGTTCTTC.

V usage is TRBV14 and J usage is TRBJ1-4; maybe TRBD1 (6 bases). The germline V and J ends were trimmed by 6 bases and 8 bases, with 10 bases remaining between them. Looked up from germline, CDR1 is SGHDN and CDR2 is FVKESK. This CDR3 region has 12 residues. CDR3 sequence: CASSQQGEKLFF. For the CDR3, the DNA is TGTGCCAGCAGTCAACAGGGAGAAAAACTGTTTTTT.

This clonotype was picked up one time. The V and J genes are TRBV14 and TRBJ2-1; the D gene is possibly TRBD2 (6 bases). Trimming pared 4 bases from V and 11 bases from J, leaving 9 bases between. The CDR3 loop spans 11 amino acids. The germline V gene has CDR1 SGHDN and CDR2 FVKESK. This chain's CDR3 is CASSPGLQQFF. The CDR3 DNA reads as TGTGCCAGCAGCCCGGGACTCCAGCAGTTCTTC.

The rearrangement uses TRBV12-3 or TRBV12-4 and TRBJ2-2, with TRBD1 identical over 7 bases. Unmatched junction bases numbered 4, after V lost 5 bases and J lost 4 bases. The CDR3 length is 14 residues. The CDR3 DNA is TGTGCCAGCAGTAGGGACAGAACCACCGGGGAGCTGTTTTTT. This encodes CASSRDRTTGELFF.

This rearrangement joins TRBV3-1 to TRBJ2-1, with TRBD2 matching 8 bases. CDR1 and CDR2 (germline): LGHDT, YNNKEL (reference sequence). Trimming at V came to 8 bases and at J to 4 bases, leaving 7 bases not matched to a gene. CDR3 size: 14 residues. The CDR3 bases are TGTGCCAGCGCGCGGGAGGCGAAGTACAATGAGCAGTTCTTC. It encodes CASAREAKYNEQFF.

The chain carries TRBV27 and TRBJ2-2; TRBD1 might be the D (5 bases). Between the trimmed V and J ends, which lost 10 bases and 5 bases, there was a span of 23 bases. Germline lookup yields CDR1 MNHEY and CDR2 SMNVEV (reference sequence). The CDR3 consists of 16 residues. The CDR3: CATGLTERGWTGELFF. CDR3 bases: TGTGCCACCGGGCTTACGGAAAGGGGTTGGACCGGGGAGCTGTTTTTT.

This chain joins TRBV20-1 and TRBJ2-1; 7 nucleotides align to TRBD2. This CDR3 is built from 14 residues. V shed 6 bases, J shed 2 bases, and the junction held 7 bases outside the gene matches. Germline V gene data show CDR1 as DFQATT and CDR2 as SNEGSKA (reference sequence). The chain's CDR3 is CSARGKSPYNEQFF. CDR3 in DNA: TGCAGTGCGCGGGGGAAGTCTCCCTACAATGAGCAGTTCTTC.

V is TRBV15 and J is TRBJ2-3; the D is unclear. CDR1 LNHNV and CDR2 YYDKDF come from the germline V gene (reference sequence). The CDR3 sequence is 14 residues long. Between the trimmed V and J ends, which lost 1 base and 4 bases, there was a span of 9 bases. DNA of the CDR3: TGTGCCACCAGCAGAGCGGTGGGGTCAGATACGCAGTATTTT. Translation gives CATSRAVGSDTQYF.

The V gene is TRBV3-1, the J gene TRBJ2-3; D is ambiguous. The CDR3 totals 13 residues. V was cut by 7 bases and J by 2 bases, with 10 bases left in between. The germline CDR1 and CDR2 sequences are LGHDT and YNNKEL (reference sequence). This CDR3 is CASTTGNTDTQYF. The CDR3 coding sequence is TGTGCCAGCACCACGGGTAACACAGATACGCAGTATTTT.

This chain uses TRBV20-1 with TRBJ1-1; weak D call: TRBD1 (6 bases). The CDR3 extends over 12 amino acids. CDR1 and CDR2 from the germline V gene are DFQATT and SNEGSKA (reference sequence). The V end was cut by 1 base, the J end by 6 bases, with 9 bases between. The DNA of the CDR3 is TGCAGTGCTAGAGGATCAGGGGCTGAAGCTTTCTTT. It encodes CSARGSGAEAFF.

The chain combines TRBV25-1 with TRBJ1-2; D is undetermined. The V gene's germline CDR1 is MGHDK and CDR2 SYGVNS. Trimming left V 2 bases short and J 0 bases short, with 4 bases between. CDR3 size: 13 residues. CDR3 residues: CASSELANYGYTF. The DNA for the CDR3 is TGTGCCAGCAGTGAACTTGCTAACTATGGCTACACCTTC.

The J gene is TRBJ1-5, the V gene TRBV7-9, with a possible D match to TRBD1 (5 bases). This CDR3 spans 15 amino acids. Germline values: CDR1 SEHNR, CDR2 FQNEAQ (reference sequence). V lost 1 base to trimming and J lost 1 base, with 8 bases between them. CDR3 sequence: CASSLDWGSNQPQHF. Here the CDR3 DNA reads TGTGCCAGCAGCTTAGATTGGGGGAGCAATCAGCCCCAGCATTTT.

The V and J genes are TRBV11-2 and TRBJ1-1; D is undetermined. Trimming pared 4 bases from V and 0 bases from J, leaving 9 bases between. Looked up from germline, CDR1 is SGHAT and CDR2 is FQNNGV. The length of the CDR3 is 14 residues. Here the CDR3 DNA reads TGTGCCAGCAGCTGGGATCAAGTGAACACTGAAGCTTTCTTT. Its translation is CASSWDQVNTEAFF.

V and J are TRBV29-1 and TRBJ2-5, with D possibly matching TRBD2 (5 bases). The germline V gene encodes CDR1 SQVTM and CDR2 ANQGSEA. The CDR3 spans 12 residues. Trimming took off 5 bases at V and 0 bases at J, with 7 bases between the two ends. Here the CDR3 reads CSVRTHQETQYF. The CDR3 nucleotides read TGCAGCGTTCGGACTCACCAAGAGACCCAGTACTTC.

This clonotype has only one observation. The chain joins TRBV7-9 to TRBJ1-2; D possibly corresponds to TRBD1 (6 bases). The CDR3 spans 15 residues. V was pared by 5 bases and J by 5 bases, with 18 bases between. Germline assignment: CDR1 SEHNR and CDR2 FQNEAQ (reference sequence). The CDR3 reads CASSRAEGGAYGYTF. CDR3 bases: TGTGCCAGCAGCCGCGCCGAGGGGGGTGCTTATGGCTACACCTTC.

This chain connects TRBV15 to TRBJ2-2, with D possibly matching TRBD1 (5 bases). Germline lookup yields CDR1 LNHNV and CDR2 YYDKDF (reference sequence). The CDR3 contains 16 residues. V was shortened by 2 bases and J by 1 base, with 11 bases between the two germline ends. The CDR3 bases are TGTGCCACCAGCAGAAGGGCCAGGGTGAACACCGGGGAGCTGTTTTTT. Translated, it gives CATSRRARVNTGELFF.

The V and J genes are TRBV20-1 and TRBJ2-2; D call uncertain. Trimming left V 6 bases short and J 5 bases short, with 7 bases between. The CDR3 covers 11 residues. Germline V gene data show CDR1 as DFQATT and CDR2 as SNEGSKA (reference sequence). The CDR3 nucleotides read TGCAGTGCACCTGATACCGGGGAGCTGTTTTTT. Residues: CSAPDTGELFF.